A selection of T cell receptor beta chains follows, all from one sample in a study of blood T cell repertoires in COVID-19. Profiled with immunoSEQ multiplex PCR; TCRdb holds only in-frame clones, not every one. The sample comprises hundreds of thousands of clones, around 87% of which are singletons, and less than 2.5% rests with the top ten. Material: peripheral blood. Every receptor here comes from a woman in her thirties who had recovered from COVID-19. Both conserved end residues are part of each CDR3. A D gene is named only where the DNA matches it firmly. Clone size is shown for a subset of rows, as once, few, many or a class of expanded clone.

TRBV11-2,TRBJ1-6,NA,NA,TGTGCCAGCAGCTTAGTAAGCGGCGCGGCTTCACCCCTCCACTTT,CASSLVSGAASPLHF
TRBV4-2,TRBJ2-1,TRBD2,NA,TGTGCCAGCAGCCAAGTTGGACTAGCGGGAAGTGGTGAGCAGTTCTTC,CASSQVGLAGSGEQFF
TRBV11-1,TRBJ2-7,NA,NA,TGTGCCAGCAGCTTTGTGGGGGGACCCTCCTACGAGCAGTACTTC,CASSFVGGPSYEQYF
TRBV10-3,TRBJ1-2,TRBD1,once,TGTGCCATCAGTGAGTCCCTCCGGGACAGGTTTAACTATGGCTACACCTTC,CAISESLRDRFNYGYTF
TRBV13,TRBJ2-2,TRBD2,NA,TGTGCCAGCAGCTTAGGCCTGGGACTAGCGGGAGTAAGTCCCGGGGAGCTGTTTTTT,CASSLGLGLAGVSPGELFF
TRBV7-7,TRBJ2-5,NA,NA,TGTGCTAGCAGCGGGCGGGGTCAAGAGACCCAGTACTTC,CASSGRGQETQYF
TRBV2,TRBJ2-3,TRBD2,NA,TGTGCCAGCAGTGTGGGCGGGGGGGCCGCAGATACGCAGTATTTT,CASSVGGGAADTQYF
TRBV2,TRBJ1-2,NA,NA,TGTGCCAGCAGTCCCGGGAGCTATGGCTACACCTTC,CASSPGSYGYTF
TRBV16,TRBJ1-6,NA,NA,TGTGCCAGCAGCCAATCGGGAGCTGGCCATAATTCACCCCTCCACTTT,CASSQSGAGHNSPLHF
TRBV10-2,TRBJ2-7,NA,NA,TGCGCCAGCAGTGAGTCGGCGGGGTACACCTACGAGCAGTACTTC,CASSESAGYTYEQYF
TRBV21-1,TRBJ2-1,NA,NA,TGTGCCAGCAGCAAAAAGGGACAGGGAATTTGGGTTACAGGCTACAATGAGCAGTTCTTC,CASSKKGQGIWVTGYNEQFF
TRBV6-1,TRBJ1-2,TRBD1,NA,TGTGCCAGCAGTGAAGGGACAGGGCCTGGCTACACCTTC,CASSEGTGPGYTF
TRBV2,TRBJ1-5,NA,NA,TGTGCCAGCAGTGAAGCACACATCCATCAGCCCCAGCATTTT,CASSEAHIHQPQHF
TRBV7-9,TRBJ1-6,NA,NA,TGTGCCAGCAGCTTAGGAGACAGGACCAATTCACCCCTCCACTTT,CASSLGDRTNSPLHF
TRBV5-4,TRBJ2-4,NA,NA,TGTGCCAGCAGCTTTTGGGGGGGCGAAAACATTCAGTACTTC,CASSFWGGENIQYF
TRBV6-2/TRBV6-3,TRBJ2-7,NA,many,TGTGCCAGCAGTCCGGCCTACGAGCAGTACTTC,CASSPAYEQYF
TRBV18,TRBJ2-1,TRBD2,NA,TGTGCCAGCTCACCCCGGCGGGAGGGCTCCTACAATGAGCAGTTCTTC,CASSPRREGSYNEQFF
TRBV28,TRBJ2-7,NA,NA,TGTGCCAGCAGCGGGAGACTCTACGAGCAGTACTTC,CASSGRLYEQYF
TRBV12-3/TRBV12-4,TRBJ2-3,NA,NA,TGTGCCAGCAGTCGCGTAGGCACAGATACGCAGTATTTT,CASSRVGTDTQYF
TRBV14,TRBJ2-5,NA,NA,TGTGCCAGCAGCCAAGATTTATCGGGGTGGGAAGAGACCCAGTACTTC,CASSQDLSGWEETQYF
TRBV7-9,TRBJ2-2,NA,NA,TGTGCCAGCAGCCCCGCCGAGGGGGACGATGCCGGGGAGCTGTTTTTT,CASSPAEGDDAGELFF
TRBV24-1,TRBJ2-2,NA,NA,TGTGCCACCAGTCAGCAGACTGGCACCGGGGAGCTGTTTTTT,CATSQQTGTGELFF
TRBV5-5,TRBJ2-7,NA,once,TGTGCCAGCAGCCCTTATCAGGGGCCGGGTGAGCAGTACTTC,CASSPYQGPGEQYF
TRBV3-1/TRBV3-2,TRBJ2-7,TRBD2,NA,TGTGCCAGCTCTAAGCGGGGGGGCTCCTACGAGCAGTACTTC,CASSKRGGSYEQYF
TRBV3-1/TRBV3-2,TRBJ2-7,NA,NA,TGTGCCAGCAGCCTTAAAACCTACGAGCAGTACTTC,CASSLKTYEQYF
TRBV19,TRBJ2-1,TRBD2,once,TGTGCCAGTAGTATAGGAGCCAGCGGGGGATTTAATGAGCAGTTCTTC,CASSIGASGGFNEQFF
TRBV4-1,TRBJ1-1,NA,NA,TGCGCCAGCAGCCAAGGGGGGCTTGGGAACACTGAAGCTTTCTTT,CASSQGGLGNTEAFF
TRBV7-9,TRBJ2-1,TRBD2,NA,TGTGCCAGCAGCCGACTAGCGGGAGTAGGGGGGGATGAGCAGTTCTTC,CASSRLAGVGGDEQFF
TRBV3-1/TRBV3-2,TRBJ2-2,NA,NA,TGTGCCAGCAGCCAAGATCAGTCAGGTTCCGGGGAGCTGTTTTTT,CASSQDQSGSGELFF
TRBV7-2,TRBJ2-7,NA,NA,TGTGCCAGCAGCTTAACACTAGTAGCCTACGAGCAGTACTTC,CASSLTLVAYEQYF
TRBV5-4,TRBJ1-6,TRBD1,NA,TGTGCCAGCAGCTTGGCCACAGCAGGGGGCAACTCACCCCTCCACTTT,CASSLATAGGNSPLHF
TRBV15,TRBJ2-3,NA,NA,TGTGCCACGACTCGGCAGGGATTCACAGATACGCAGTATTTT,CATTRQGFTDTQYF
TRBV6-6,TRBJ2-7,NA,NA,TGTGCCAGCAGTTTAAGGCAGGGTGCCTACGAGCAGTACTTC,CASSLRQGAYEQYF
TRBV28,TRBJ2-6,NA,NA,TGTGCCACCAGGACAGACTCTGGGGCCAACGTCCTGACTTTC,CATRTDSGANVLTF
TRBV7-2,TRBJ2-5,NA,once,TGTGCCAGCAGCTTAGGACTACAAGAGACCCAGTACTTC,CASSLGLQETQYF
TRBV5-4,TRBJ2-5,NA,NA,TGTGCCAGCAGCCCCACCCTATGGGCCGTGGAGACCCAGTACTTC,CASSPTLWAVETQYF
TRBV27,TRBJ2-4,NA,NA,TGTGCCAGCAGCCTCGGTGGAGGGGCCAAAAACATTCAGTACTTC,CASSLGGGAKNIQYF
TRBV25-1,TRBJ1-6,NA,few,TGTGCCAGCAGTGCCACAGGGACAATGCCCCTCCACTTT,CASSATGTMPLHF
TRBV28,TRBJ2-5,TRBD1,NA,TGTGCCAGCAGTTTGAGGCTCCTGGGACAGAAACAAGAGACCCAGTACTTC,CASSLRLLGQKQETQYF
TRBV9,TRBJ2-5,TRBD2,NA,TGTGCCAGCAGCGGGGAGCGGGGCCGCCAAGAGACCCAGTACTTC,CASSGERGRQETQYF
TRBV6-5,TRBJ1-3,NA,NA,TGTGCCAGTATCGCTGGAAACACCATATATTTT,CASIAGNTIYF
TRBV27,TRBJ1-1,TRBD1,many,TGTGCCAGCAGTCACCCCGGACAGGGGATGAACACTGAAGCTTTCTTT,CASSHPGQGMNTEAFF
TRBV27,TRBJ2-1,TRBD2,NA,TGTGCCAGCAGTTTACTAGTAGCGGGGGGCGGTGAGCAGTTCTTC,CASSLLVAGGGEQFF
TRBV2,TRBJ2-2,NA,NA,TGTGCCAGCAGAGGGGGACTACCTTACACCGGGGAGCTGTTTTTT,CASRGGLPYTGELFF
TRBV3-1/TRBV3-2,TRBJ2-5,NA,NA,TGTGCCAGCAGCCAGGACTCCCTCGGACGGGAGACCCAGTACTTC,CASSQDSLGRETQYF